The source of this T cell receptor (beta chain) is a study of T cell changes during pregnancy in multiple sclerosis. The method was immunoSEQ multiplex PCR; TCRdb's version includes in-frame clones alone and lacks a portion of them. The repertoire holds just over 90,000 clones, with around 92% as singletons. The source material was peripheral blood, sampled after pregnancy. This TCR derives from a female donor in good health, enrolled as a control in a pregnancy study.

The CDR3 here is CASSEGAGGAHEQFF. The CDR3 DNA reads as TGTGCCAGCAGTGAAGGGGCGGGGGGGGCACATGAGCAGTTCTTC. The gene calls are TRBV2 and TRBJ2-1; 9 positions match TRBD2. V was clipped by 1 base and J by 8 bases; unmatched bases: 6. This CDR3 is 15 amino acids long. Germline CDR1 and CDR2: SNHLY and FYNNEI.